Shown below are 11 T cell receptor beta chains from a single sample sequenced in a study of blood T cells in healthy people across ages. For the second PCR, which ran for about 7 to 11 cycles, a sample-barcoded 5' primer and a J-beta primer mix were used. MiXCR, applied by TCRdb to the 5' RACE reads, yields one record per CDR3 protein. The sample yields 1.5 million to 2 million distinct CDR3 sequences, more than 35% seen once. Sample: blood. These receptors all stem from a human donor in good health.

This clonotype was found a few times. The chain has TRBV7-6 and TRBJ1-5; D might be TRBD1 (6 bases). The CDR3 covers 14 residues. Germline CDR1 is SGHVS and CDR2 is FNYEAQ. V was pared by 5 bases and J by 3 bases, with 11 bases between. For the CDR3, the DNA is TGTGCCAGCAGCGTTACAGGGTTCAATCAGCCCCAGCATTTT. Translating gives CASSVTGFNQPQHF.

V gene TRBV24-1 combines with J gene TRBJ1-1; tentatively, D is TRBD1 (5 bases). Trimming removed 4 bases at V and 3 bases at J, with 8 bases between. The CDR3 loop spans 13 amino acids. Per germline, CDR1 KGHDR and CDR2 SFDVKD. The CDR3 coding sequence is TGTGCCACCAGTGAGCAAGGGGACACTGAAGCTTTCTTT. The encoded protein is CATSEQGDTEAFF.

V is TRBV20-1 and J is TRBJ1-4; D gene ambiguous. The V and J ends lost 2 bases and 4 bases respectively, with 8 bases between them. The CDR3 has 13 amino acids. CDR1 is DFQATT, CDR2 SNEGSKA, per germline (reference sequence). The CDR3 is CSARSYNNEKLFF. CDR3 coding DNA: TGCAGTGCTAGATCCTACAATAATGAAAAACTGTTTTTT.

The chain recombines TRBV28 with TRBJ2-3; perhaps TRBD1 as D (6 bases). This CDR3 contains 14 residues. Germline V gives CDR1 MDHEN, CDR2 SYDVKM. Trimming pared 6 bases from V and 4 bases from J, leaving 14 bases between. The CDR3 region has the DNA TGTGCCAGCAGCCGACAGGATTCGGCAGATACGCAGTATTTT. Amino acid sequence: CASSRQDSADTQYF.

The rearrangement joins TRBV5-1 to TRBJ2-5; D not resolved. Germline V gives CDR1 SGHRS, CDR2 YFSETQ. The CDR3 runs 13 residues. The V end was cut by 1 base, the J end by 5 bases, with 9 bases between. In nucleotides, the CDR3 is TGCGCCAGCAGCTTGTACGTACAGGAGACCCAGTACTTC. Protein sequence: CASSLYVQETQYF.

The sample holds a few counts of this clonotype. The rearrangement joins TRBV29-1 to TRBJ2-1; D possibly matches TRBD1 or TRBD2 (5 bases each). The CDR3 runs 12 residues. V shed 2 bases and J shed 5 bases, with 7 bases lying between them. Germline CDR1 reads SQVTM; CDR2 reads ANQGSEA. In nucleotides, the CDR3 is TGCAGCGTTGAACGGGGCCACAATGAGCAGTTCTTC. Protein sequence: CSVERGHNEQFF.

This clonotype was seen a handful of times. The V call is TRBV7-2, the J call TRBJ2-1; no firm D call. The V gene's germline CDR1 is SGHTA and CDR2 FQGNSA. Trimming stripped 6 bases from V and 9 bases from J, with 9 bases between. The CDR3 spans 11 residues. The CDR3: CASSFLSEQFF. The CDR3 nucleotides are TGTGCCAGCAGTTTTTTGAGTGAGCAGTTCTTC.

The chain employs TRBV4-2 and TRBJ2-7; the D gene is possibly TRBD1 (5 bases). The CDR3 has 14 residues. The germline CDR1 and CDR2 sequences are LGHNA and YNFKEQ. The V end lost 3 bases, the J end lost 2 bases, and 11 bases lay between the germline ends. The CDR3 loop is CASSHSDRTYEQYF. The CDR3 DNA is TGTGCCAGCAGCCACTCCGACAGAACCTACGAGCAGTACTTC.

About this clonotype itself: A single base separates this from a much larger clone, so it may be a read error. V and J are TRBV30 and TRBJ1-2; 12 bases align to TRBD1. Germline-derived CDR1 and CDR2 are GTSNPN and SVGIG (reference sequence). The J segment lost 7 bases and the V segment lost 3 bases, leaving 6 bases of the junction unmatched. CDR3 length: 14 amino acids. CDR3 in amino acids: CAWRAGQGARGYTF. In nucleotides, the CDR3 is TGTGCCTGGAGGGCGGGACAGGGGGCGCGTGGCTACACCTTC.

The chain joins TRBV24-1 to TRBJ2-1, with D possibly matching TRBD1 (5 bases). The CDR3 extends over 13 amino acids. Germline V gene data show CDR1 as KGHDR and CDR2 as SFDVKD. Trimming cost V 7 bases and J 4 bases, with 10 bases left between them. The CDR3 DNA follows: TGTGCCACCAGAAAGGACACGTACAATGAGCAGTTCTTC. This translates into CATRKDTYNEQFF.

This clonotype was counted between two and nine times. J is TRBJ1-3 and V is TRBV12-3 or TRBV12-4, with D hard to call. The V gene lost 7 bases and the J gene lost 2 bases, with 6 bases spanning the gap. The CDR3 is 12 residues long. CDR3 in amino acids: CASTHTGNTIYF. The CDR3 coding sequence is TGTGCCAGCACCCATACTGGAAACACCATATATTTT.